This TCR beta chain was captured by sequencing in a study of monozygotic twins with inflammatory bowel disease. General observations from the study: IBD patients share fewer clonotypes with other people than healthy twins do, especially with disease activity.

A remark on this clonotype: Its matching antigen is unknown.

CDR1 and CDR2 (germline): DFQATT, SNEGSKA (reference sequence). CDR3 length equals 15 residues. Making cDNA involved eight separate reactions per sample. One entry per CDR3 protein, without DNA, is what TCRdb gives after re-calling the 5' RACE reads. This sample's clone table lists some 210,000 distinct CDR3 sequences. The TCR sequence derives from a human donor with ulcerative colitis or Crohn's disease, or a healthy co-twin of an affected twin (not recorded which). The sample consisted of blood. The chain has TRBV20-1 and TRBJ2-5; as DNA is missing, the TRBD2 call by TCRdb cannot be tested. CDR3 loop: CSARDPGGIQETQYF.